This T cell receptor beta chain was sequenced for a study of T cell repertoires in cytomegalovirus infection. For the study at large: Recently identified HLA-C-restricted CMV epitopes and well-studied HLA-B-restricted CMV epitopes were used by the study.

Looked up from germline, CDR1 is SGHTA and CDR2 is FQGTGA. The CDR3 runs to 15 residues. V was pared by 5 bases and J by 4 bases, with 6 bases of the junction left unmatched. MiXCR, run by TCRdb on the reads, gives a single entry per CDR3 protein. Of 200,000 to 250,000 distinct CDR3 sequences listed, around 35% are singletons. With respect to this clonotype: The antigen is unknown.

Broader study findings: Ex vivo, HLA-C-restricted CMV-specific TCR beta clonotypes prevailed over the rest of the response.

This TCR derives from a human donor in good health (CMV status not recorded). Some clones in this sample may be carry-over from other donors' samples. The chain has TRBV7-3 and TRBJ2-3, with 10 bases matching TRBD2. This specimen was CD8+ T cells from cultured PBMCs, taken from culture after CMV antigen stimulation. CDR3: CASSTTSGVSDTQYF. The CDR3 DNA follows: TGTGCCAGCAGCACAACTAGCGGGGTGTCAGATACGCAGTATTTT.